The source of this TCR beta chain is a study of lymphopenia after photon versus proton radiotherapy. The study, taken as a whole, reports: Post-nadir diversity loss with photons came from oligoclonal expansion, particularly CD8+ Temra cells.

Measured with immunoSEQ multiplex PCR; TCRdb has only the in-frame clones, and not every one. This sample has 70,000 or so clones, with 85% to 95% found just once. Only a few counts were recorded for this clone. The antigen remains undetermined. The CDR3 contains 16 residues. The V end lost 8 bases, the J end lost 2 bases, and 21 bases lay between the germline ends. Germline CDR1 and CDR2: MNHEY and SMNVEV (reference sequence). This TCR derives from a woman aged 35 to 49 with cholangiocarcinoma. Sequenced here: peripheral blood, sampled from a patient treated with photon-based radiotherapy. The J gene is TRBJ1-2, the V gene TRBV27; D is possibly TRBD1 (5 bases). This CDR3 is CASGNSGTVGNYGYTF. The CDR3 DNA reads as TGTGCCAGCGGAAATAGCGGGACCGTTGGCAACTATGGCTACACCTTC.